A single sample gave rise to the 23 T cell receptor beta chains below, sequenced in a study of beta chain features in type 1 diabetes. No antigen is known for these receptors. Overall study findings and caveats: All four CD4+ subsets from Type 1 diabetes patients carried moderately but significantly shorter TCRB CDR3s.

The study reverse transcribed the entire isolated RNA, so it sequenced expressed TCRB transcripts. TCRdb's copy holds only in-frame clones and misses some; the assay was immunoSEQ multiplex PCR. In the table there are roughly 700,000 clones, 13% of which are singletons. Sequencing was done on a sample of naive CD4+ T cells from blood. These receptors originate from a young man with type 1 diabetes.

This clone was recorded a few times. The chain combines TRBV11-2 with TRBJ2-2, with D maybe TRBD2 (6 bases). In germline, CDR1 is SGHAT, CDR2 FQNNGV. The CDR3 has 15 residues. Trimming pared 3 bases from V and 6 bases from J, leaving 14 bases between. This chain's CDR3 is CASSFAGLVAGELFF. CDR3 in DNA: TGTGCCAGCAGCTTCGCGGGACTGGTCGCCGGGGAGCTGTTTTTT.

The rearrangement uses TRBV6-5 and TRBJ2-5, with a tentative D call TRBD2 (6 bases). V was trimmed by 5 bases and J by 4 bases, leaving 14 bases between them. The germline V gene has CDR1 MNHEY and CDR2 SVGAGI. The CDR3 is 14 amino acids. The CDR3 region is CASSAAGRGETQYF. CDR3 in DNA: TGTGCCAGCAGTGCCGCGGGAAGGGGAGAGACCCAGTACTTC.

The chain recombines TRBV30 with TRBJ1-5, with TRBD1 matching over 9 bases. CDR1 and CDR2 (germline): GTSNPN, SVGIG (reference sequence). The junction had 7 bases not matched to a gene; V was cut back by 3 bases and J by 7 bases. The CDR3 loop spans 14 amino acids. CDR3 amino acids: CAWSATGGWQPQHF. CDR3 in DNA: TGTGCCTGGAGCGCTACAGGGGGCTGGCAGCCCCAGCATTTT. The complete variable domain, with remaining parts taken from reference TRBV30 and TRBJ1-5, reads SQTIHQWPATLVQPVGSPLSLECTVEGTSNPNLYWYRQAAGRGLQLLFYSVGIGQISSEVPQNLSASRPQDRQFILSSKKLLLSDSGFYLCAWSATGGWQPQHFGDGTRLSIL.

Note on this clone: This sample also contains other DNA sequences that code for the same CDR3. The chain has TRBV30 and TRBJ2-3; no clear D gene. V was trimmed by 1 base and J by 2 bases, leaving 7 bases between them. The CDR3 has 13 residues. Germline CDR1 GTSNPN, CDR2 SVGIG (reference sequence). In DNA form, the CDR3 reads TGTGCCTGGAGTGATGGCTACACAGATACGCAGTATTTT. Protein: CAWSDGYTDTQYF.

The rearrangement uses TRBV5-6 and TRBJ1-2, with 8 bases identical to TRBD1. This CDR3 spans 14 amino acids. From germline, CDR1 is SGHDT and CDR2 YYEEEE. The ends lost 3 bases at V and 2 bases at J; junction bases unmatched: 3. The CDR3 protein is CASSYTGGNYGYTF. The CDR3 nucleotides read TGTGCCAGCAGCTACACAGGGGGGAACTATGGCTACACCTTC.

CDR3 nucleotide sequence: TGTGCCAGCAGTTCCGGGACAACGAACACTGAAGCTTTCTTT. As protein: CASSSGTTNTEAFF. The chain joins TRBV27 to TRBJ1-1; D perhaps matches TRBD1 (6 bases). This CDR3 spans 14 amino acids. Germline CDR1 is MNHEY and CDR2 is SMNVEV (reference sequence). V was clipped by 4 bases and J by 1 base, with 10 bases between them.

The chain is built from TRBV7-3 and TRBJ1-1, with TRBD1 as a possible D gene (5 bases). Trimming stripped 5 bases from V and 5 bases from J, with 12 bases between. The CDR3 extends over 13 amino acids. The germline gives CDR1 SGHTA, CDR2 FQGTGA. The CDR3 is CASSQQGWTEAFF. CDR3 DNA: TGTGCCAGCAGCCAGCAGGGTTGGACTGAAGCTTTCTTT.

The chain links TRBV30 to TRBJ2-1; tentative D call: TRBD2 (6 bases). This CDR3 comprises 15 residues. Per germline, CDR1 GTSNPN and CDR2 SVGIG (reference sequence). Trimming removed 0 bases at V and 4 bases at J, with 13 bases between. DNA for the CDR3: TGTGCCTGGAGTGTAAGAAGGGGAGGATACAATGAGCAGTTCTTC. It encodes CAWSVRRGGYNEQFF. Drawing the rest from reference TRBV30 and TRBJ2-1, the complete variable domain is SQTIHQWPATLVQPVGSPLSLECTVEGTSNPNLYWYRQAAGRGLQLLFYSVGIGQISSEVPQNLSASRPQDRQFILSSKKLLLSDSGFYLCAWSVRRGGYNEQFFGPGTRLTVL.

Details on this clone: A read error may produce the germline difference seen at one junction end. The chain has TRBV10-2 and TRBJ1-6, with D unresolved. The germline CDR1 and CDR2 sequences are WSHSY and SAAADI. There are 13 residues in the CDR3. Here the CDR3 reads CASGEREGSPLHF. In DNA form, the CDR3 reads TGCGCCAGCGGTGAGCGGGAGGGTTCACCCCTCCACTTT.

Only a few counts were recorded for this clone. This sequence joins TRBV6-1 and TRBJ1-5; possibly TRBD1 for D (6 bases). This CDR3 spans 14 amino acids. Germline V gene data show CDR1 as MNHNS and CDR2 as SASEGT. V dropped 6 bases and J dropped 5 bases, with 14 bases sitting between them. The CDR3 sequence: CASSPGHYYQPQHF. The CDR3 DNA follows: TGTGCCAGCAGCCCGGGACATTACTATCAGCCCCAGCATTTT.

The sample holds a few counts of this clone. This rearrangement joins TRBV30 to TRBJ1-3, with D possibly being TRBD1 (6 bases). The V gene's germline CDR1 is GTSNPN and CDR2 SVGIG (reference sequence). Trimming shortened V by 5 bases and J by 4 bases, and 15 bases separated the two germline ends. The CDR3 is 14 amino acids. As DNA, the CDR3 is TGTGCCTGGGACTACAGGGTGTCCGGAAACACCATATATTTT. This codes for CAWDYRVSGNTIYF.

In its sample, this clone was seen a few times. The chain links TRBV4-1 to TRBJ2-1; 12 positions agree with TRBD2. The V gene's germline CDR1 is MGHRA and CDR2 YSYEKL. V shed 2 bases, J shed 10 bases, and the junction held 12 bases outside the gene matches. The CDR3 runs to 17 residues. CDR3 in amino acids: CASSQHRLAGESGEQFF. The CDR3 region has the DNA TGCGCCAGCAGCCAACATCGACTAGCGGGGGAATCGGGGGAGCAGTTCTTC.

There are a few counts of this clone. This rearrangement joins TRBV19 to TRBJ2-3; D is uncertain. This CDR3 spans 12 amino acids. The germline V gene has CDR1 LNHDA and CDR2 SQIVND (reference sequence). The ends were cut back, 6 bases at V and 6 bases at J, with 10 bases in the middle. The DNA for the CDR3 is TGTGCCAGTAGCCCAGCCACGGATACGCAGTATTTT. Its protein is CASSPATDTQYF.

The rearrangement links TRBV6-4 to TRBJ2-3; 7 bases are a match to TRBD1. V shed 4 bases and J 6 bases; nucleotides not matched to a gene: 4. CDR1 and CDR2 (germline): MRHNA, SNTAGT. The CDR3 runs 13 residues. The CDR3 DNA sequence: TGTGCCAGCAGTGGACAGGGAATGGATACGCAGTATTTT. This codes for CASSGQGMDTQYF.

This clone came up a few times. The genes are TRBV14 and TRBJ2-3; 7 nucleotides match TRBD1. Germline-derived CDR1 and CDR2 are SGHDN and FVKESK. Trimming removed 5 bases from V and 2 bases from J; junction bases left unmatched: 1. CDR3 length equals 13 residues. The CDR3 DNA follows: TGTGCCAGCAGCAGGGGGCCCACAGATACGCAGTATTTT. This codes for CASSRGPTDTQYF.

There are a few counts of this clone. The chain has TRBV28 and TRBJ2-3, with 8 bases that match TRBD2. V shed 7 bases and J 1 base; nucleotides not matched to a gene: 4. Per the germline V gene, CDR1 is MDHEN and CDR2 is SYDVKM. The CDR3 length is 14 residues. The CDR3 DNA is TGTGCCAGCACCGGGGGGGCGGGCACAGATACGCAGTATTTT. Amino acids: CASTGGAGTDTQYF.

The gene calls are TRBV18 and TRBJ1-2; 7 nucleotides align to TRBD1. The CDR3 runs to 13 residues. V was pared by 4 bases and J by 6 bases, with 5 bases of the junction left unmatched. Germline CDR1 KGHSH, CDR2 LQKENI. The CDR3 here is CASSLDRVHGYTF. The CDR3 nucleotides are TGTGCCAGCTCACTTGACAGGGTCCATGGCTACACCTTC.

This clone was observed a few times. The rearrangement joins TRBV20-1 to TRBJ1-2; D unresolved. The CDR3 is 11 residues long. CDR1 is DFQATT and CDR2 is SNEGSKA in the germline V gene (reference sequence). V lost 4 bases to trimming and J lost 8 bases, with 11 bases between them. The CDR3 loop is CSANEGSGYTF. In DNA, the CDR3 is TGCAGTGCTAATGAAGGGTCGGGCTACACCTTC.

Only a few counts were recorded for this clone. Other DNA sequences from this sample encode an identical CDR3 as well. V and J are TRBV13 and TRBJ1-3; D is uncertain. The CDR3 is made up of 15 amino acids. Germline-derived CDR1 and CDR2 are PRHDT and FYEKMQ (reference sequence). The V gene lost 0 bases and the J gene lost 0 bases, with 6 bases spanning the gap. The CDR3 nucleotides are TGTGCCAGCAGCTTAGGGCCAGACTCTGGAAACACCATATATTTT. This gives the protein CASSLGPDSGNTIYF.

The CDR3 coding sequence is TGCGCCAGCAGCCAAGAAAGCCTGTTCTCTGGGGCCAACGTCCTGACTTTC. This codes for CASSQESLFSGANVLTF. This chain joins TRBV4-3 and TRBJ2-6, with D uncertain. V was clipped by 0 bases and J by 0 bases, with 9 bases between them. Germline V gene lookup returns CDR1 LGHNA and CDR2 YSLEER. The CDR3 has 17 amino acids.

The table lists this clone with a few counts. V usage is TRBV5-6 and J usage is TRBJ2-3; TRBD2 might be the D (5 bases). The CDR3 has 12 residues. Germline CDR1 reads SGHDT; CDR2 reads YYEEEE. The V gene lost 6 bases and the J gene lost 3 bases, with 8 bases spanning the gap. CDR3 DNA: TGTGCCAGCACCCGAGGGACAGATACGCAGTATTTT. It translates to CASTRGTDTQYF.

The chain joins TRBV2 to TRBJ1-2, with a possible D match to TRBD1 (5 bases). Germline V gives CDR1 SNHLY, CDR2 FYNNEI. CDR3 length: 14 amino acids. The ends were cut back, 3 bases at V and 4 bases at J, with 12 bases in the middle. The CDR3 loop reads CASSDKGLSYGYTF. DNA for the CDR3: TGTGCCAGCAGTGACAAGGGACTAAGCTATGGCTACACCTTC.

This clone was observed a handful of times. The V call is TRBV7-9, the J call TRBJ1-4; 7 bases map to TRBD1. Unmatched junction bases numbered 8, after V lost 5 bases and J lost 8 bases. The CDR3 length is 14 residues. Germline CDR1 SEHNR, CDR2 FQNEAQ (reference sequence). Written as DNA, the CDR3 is TGTGCCAGCAGCCCTGGCACAGGGGAGGAAAAACTGTTTTTT. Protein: CASSPGTGEEKLFF.